This is a list of T cell receptor beta chains from one sample in a study of blood T cell repertoires in COVID-19. Generated by immunoSEQ multiplex PCR, the TCRdb table keeps only in-frame clones and is missing some. The sample holds about 400,000 clones, about nine tenths seen once. The sequencing sample was made of peripheral blood. These receptors all stem from a woman in her twenties or thirties with active or convalescent COVID-19. CDR3s include the opening cysteine and the closing phenylalanine or tryptophan. Each record gives: V gene, clone size, D gene, J gene, CDR3 protein, CDR3 DNA. A D gene is named only where the DNA matches it firmly. Clone size, where shown, is once, few, many, or a class for clones that have expanded.

TRBV5-1	-	-	TRBJ1-1	CASRTGLNTEAFF	TGCGCCAGCAGGACAGGATTGAACACTGAAGCTTTCTTT
TRBV4-1	-	-	TRBJ2-7	CASSQDQTPPQYF	TGCGCCAGCAGCCAAGATCAGACTCCTCCGCAGTACTTC
TRBV2	-	-	TRBJ2-1	CASSEARSGVGEQFF	TGTGCCAGCAGTGAAGCGCGATCAGGGGTTGGTGAGCAGTTCTTC
TRBV5-1	-	-	TRBJ2-7	CASSFENSYEQYF	TGCGCCAGCAGCTTCGAGAACTCCTACGAGCAGTACTTC
TRBV6-1	-	-	TRBJ1-5	CASSESKSVQPQHF	TGTGCCAGCAGTGAAAGCAAGTCGGTTCAGCCCCAGCATTTT
TRBV9	once	TRBD1	TRBJ1-6	CASSAGTGLFSYNSPLHF	TGTGCCAGCAGCGCCGGGACAGGGCTTTTCTCCTATAATTCACCCCTCCACTTT
TRBV19	-	TRBD1	TRBJ2-7	CASSYSSGTAGVEQYF	TGTGCCAGTAGCTATTCGTCCGGGACAGCCGGAGTCGAGCAGTACTTC
TRBV25-1	-	-	TRBJ2-1	CASLAPYNEQFF	TGTGCCAGCCTAGCTCCTTACAATGAGCAGTTCTTC
TRBV4-1	-	TRBD2	TRBJ2-1	CASSQDTQRGGYNEQFF	TGCGCCAGCAGCCAAGATACCCAGCGGGGGGGCTACAATGAGCAGTTCTTC
TRBV6-5	few	TRBD1	TRBJ1-6	CASRAQGAYSPLHF	TGTGCCAGCAGAGCACAGGGGGCATATTCACCCCTCCACTTT
TRBV6-6	-	TRBD2	TRBJ2-1	CASSPPVGAGGSNEQFF	TGTGCCAGCAGTCCCCCCGTCGGGGCGGGGGGTTCCAATGAGCAGTTCTTC
TRBV6-5	few	TRBD1	TRBJ1-2	CASSITGGANYGYTF	TGTGCCAGCAGCATTACAGGGGGGGCTAACTATGGCTACACCTTC
TRBV30	-	TRBD1	TRBJ2-2	CAWPGLGQGGTGELFF	TGTGCCTGGCCCGGCCTAGGACAGGGGGGGACCGGGGAGCTGTTTTTT
TRBV7-9	once	TRBD2	TRBJ2-3	CASSLGSGSMSDTQYF	TGTGCCAGCAGCTTAGGAAGCGGGAGCATGTCAGATACGCAGTATTTT
TRBV5-6	-	TRBD2	TRBJ2-5	CASSLLAEYQETQYF	TGTGCCAGCAGCTTACTAGCGGAGTACCAAGAGACCCAGTACTTC
TRBV11-2	-	-	TRBJ1-2	CASSTQGGYGYTF	TGTGCCAGCAGCACACAGGGAGGGTATGGCTACACCTTC
TRBV5-1	-	-	TRBJ1-4	CASARDVAYEKLFF	TGCGCCAGCGCTAGAGATGTCGCTTATGAAAAACTGTTTTTT
TRBV19	-	TRBD1	TRBJ1-5	CASSIVGAGGNQPQHF	TGTGCCAGTAGTATAGTAGGGGCAGGGGGAAATCAGCCCCAGCATTTT
TRBV6-5	once	-	TRBJ1-1	CASSYGGLGTEAFF	TGTGCCAGCAGTTACGGGGGCTTGGGCACTGAAGCTTTCTTT
TRBV29-1	-	TRBD1	TRBJ1-2	CSVGNRTGPDGYTF	TGCAGCGTTGGAAACCGGACAGGGCCGGATGGCTACACCTTC